This T cell receptor (beta chain) derives from a study of cytomegalovirus exposure and HLA in healthy donors. Points from the study as a whole: The later analysis indicated that the majority of CMV-associated TCR beta chains appeared HLA-restricted. Fewer than 200 TCR beta chains were listed as cytomegalovirus-associated. In a later analysis, TCR association rates varied by HLA locus: DRB1 most, HLA-C fewest.

Germline V gives CDR1 SGHTA, CDR2 FQGTGA. Trimming took 5 bases from V and 4 from J; bases not matched to a gene: 12. The CDR3 loop spans 18 amino acids. Worth noting for this clone: Its antigen is still unknown.

The study ran its PCR with 60 Vbeta and 13 Jbeta primers. The assay was immunoSEQ multiplex PCR, and TCRdb's table has in-frame clones only and misses some. The sample yields about 120,000 clones, 74% seen once. This chain links TRBV7-3 with TRBJ2-1; 12 bases map to TRBD2. The sequencing sample was made of PBMCs. This TCR derives from a woman in her forties or fifties in good health and CMV-seropositive. CDR3 sequence: CASSQSPLAGGSYNEQFF. As DNA, the CDR3 is TGTGCCAGCAGCCAATCGCCACTAGCGGGAGGAAGTTACAATGAGCAGTTCTTC.